This T cell receptor (beta chain) was identified in a study of blood T cell repertoires in COVID-19. Assay: immunoSEQ multiplex PCR; the TCRdb copy retains only in-frame clones and omits some. The sample lists under 200,000 clones; more than 75% were seen once. Germline-derived CDR1 and CDR2 are LNHDA and SQIVND (reference sequence). V was cut by 7 bases and J by 8 bases, with 21 bases left in between. The CDR3 is made up of 15 amino acids. What was sequenced was PBMCs or T cells enriched from blood (not recorded which). The chain recombines TRBV19 with TRBJ1-3; no reliable D call. The receptor comes from a woman in her 50s who had recovered from COVID-19. CDR3 region: CASTRRLIALDTIYF. Here the CDR3 DNA reads TGTGCCAGTACGAGACGACTTATAGCTTTGGACACCATATATTTT.